A selection of T cell receptor beta chains follows, all from one sample in a study of cytomegalovirus exposure and HLA in healthy donors. Assay: immunoSEQ multiplex PCR; the TCRdb copy retains only in-frame clones and omits some. The repertoire consists of roughly 200,000 clones, with around four fifths occurring once and the leading ten covering roughly 1.6%. Specimen: PBMCs. The receptors stem from a man in his fifties or sixties in good health and CMV-seronegative. CDR3s include the opening cysteine and the closing phenylalanine or tryptophan. The order of the fields is V gene, clone size, J gene, D gene, CDR3 protein, CDR3 DNA. The D gene is left open where the match is weak. Expanded clones are given a class, and other clones once, few, many or no size at all.

v_gene: TRBV4-2; abundance: few; j_gene: TRBJ2-5; d_gene: .; CDR3aa: CASSQADRKETQYF; CDR3nt: TGTGCCAGCAGCCAAGCCGACAGGAAAGAGACCCAGTACTTC
v_gene: TRBV6-4; abundance: .; j_gene: TRBJ2-2; d_gene: .; CDR3aa: CASCRQPHTGELFF; CDR3nt: TGTGCCAGCTGTCGACAGCCCCACACCGGGGAGCTGTTTTTT
v_gene: TRBV4-2; abundance: once; j_gene: TRBJ1-5; d_gene: .; CDR3aa: CASSPLPDNSNQPQHF; CDR3nt: TGTGCCAGCAGCCCCCTTCCGGACAATAGCAATCAGCCCCAGCATTTT
v_gene: TRBV15; abundance: once; j_gene: TRBJ1-3; d_gene: .; CDR3aa: CATSRADLVSGNTIYF; CDR3nt: TGTGCCACCAGCAGGGCGGACTTAGTCTCTGGAAACACCATATATTTT
v_gene: TRBV11-2; abundance: .; j_gene: TRBJ1-2; d_gene: .; CDR3aa: CASSSLTQGRPYGYTF; CDR3nt: TGTGCCAGCAGCTCCTTAACACAGGGACGGCCTTATGGCTACACCTTC
v_gene: TRBV19; abundance: .; j_gene: TRBJ1-2; d_gene: TRBD1; CDR3aa: CASTWDRVNYGYTF; CDR3nt: TGTGCCAGTACGTGGGACAGGGTTAACTATGGCTACACCTTC
v_gene: TRBV5-6; abundance: .; j_gene: TRBJ2-7; d_gene: .; CDR3aa: CASSSQGLVRCEQYF; CDR3nt: TGTGCCAGCAGCTCACAGGGTCTTGTTCGCTGCGAGCAGTACTTC
v_gene: TRBV27; abundance: .; j_gene: TRBJ2-7; d_gene: TRBD2; CDR3aa: CASSTRPGLAGTGYEQYF; CDR3nt: TGTGCCAGCAGTACCCGTCCGGGACTAGCGGGAACTGGGTACGAGCAGTACTTC
v_gene: TRBV28; abundance: .; j_gene: TRBJ1-1; d_gene: TRBD1; CDR3aa: CASSLTGGATEAFF; CDR3nt: TGTGCCAGCAGTTTGACAGGGGGCGCGACTGAAGCTTTCTTT
v_gene: TRBV18; abundance: .; j_gene: TRBJ1-1; d_gene: .; CDR3aa: CASLSGEIDTEAFF; CDR3nt: TGTGCCAGCTTATCAGGGGAAATCGACACTGAAGCTTTCTTT
v_gene: TRBV19; abundance: once; j_gene: TRBJ2-7; d_gene: .; CDR3aa: CASSTAGAYEQYF; CDR3nt: TGTGCCAGTAGTACCGCCGGGGCCTACGAGCAGTACTTC
v_gene: TRBV6-5; abundance: .; j_gene: TRBJ2-7; d_gene: TRBD1; CDR3aa: CASSSRTGSYEQYF; CDR3nt: TGTGCCAGCAGTTCGAGGACAGGCTCCTACGAGCAGTACTTC
v_gene: TRBV7-9; abundance: once; j_gene: TRBJ2-3; d_gene: .; CDR3aa: CASSLSAGTDTQYF; CDR3nt: TGTGCCAGCAGCTTAAGCGCGGGTACAGATACGCAGTATTTT
v_gene: TRBV11-3; abundance: .; j_gene: TRBJ2-7; d_gene: .; CDR3aa: CASSLVLLASEQYF; CDR3nt: TGTGCCAGCAGCTTAGTCCTCCTAGCGAGCGAGCAGTACTTC
v_gene: TRBV4-3; abundance: .; j_gene: TRBJ2-1; d_gene: TRBD2; CDR3aa: CASSPRRTSGDNEQFF; CDR3nt: TGCGCCAGCAGCCCGAGGAGGACTAGCGGCGACAATGAGCAGTTCTTC
v_gene: TRBV6-5; abundance: few; j_gene: TRBJ2-7; d_gene: TRBD2; CDR3aa: CASSPLAGTYEQYF; CDR3nt: TGTGCCAGCAGTCCACTAGCGGGGACCTACGAGCAGTACTTC
v_gene: TRBV5-1; abundance: .; j_gene: TRBJ2-7; d_gene: TRBD1; CDR3aa: CASNKRTGAYEQYF; CDR3nt: TGCGCCAGCAACAAGCGGACAGGGGCCTACGAGCAGTACTTC
v_gene: TRBV6-6; abundance: once; j_gene: TRBJ2-5; d_gene: .; CDR3aa: CASSYSGGPEQQTQYF; CDR3nt: TGTGCCAGCAGTTACTCGGGGGGTCCTGAACAACAGACCCAGTACTTC
v_gene: TRBV10-3; abundance: once; j_gene: TRBJ2-5; d_gene: .; CDR3aa: CAISEKLATQETQYF; CDR3nt: TGTGCCATCAGTGAGAAGCTAGCGACACAAGAGACCCAGTACTTC